The 8 T cell receptor beta chains listed next were all sequenced from one sample in a study of cytomegalovirus exposure and HLA in healthy donors. PCR was performed using 60 Vbeta and 13 Jbeta primers. Clones were read by immunoSEQ multiplex PCR, and TCRdb kept only the in-frame ones, dropping some. The sample consists of roughly 84,000 clones, roughly 80% of them appearing once. Sequenced sample: PBMCs. These receptors all stem from a human donor in good health.

This clone appeared a few times. The DNA for the CDR3 is TGTGCCAGCAGCTGGACAGGGGAGTATCAGCCCCAGCATTTT. Encoded protein: CASSWTGEYQPQHF. The V call is TRBV11-3, the J call TRBJ1-5; TRBD1 aligns across 9 bases. After removal of 4 bases from V and 5 bases from J, the junction contained 3 bases not matched to a gene. The CDR3 is made up of 14 amino acids. CDR1 is SGHNT and CDR2 is YENEEA in the germline V gene.

This clone has a handful of counts. This chain connects TRBV4-1 to TRBJ2-5; 15 bases are a match to TRBD2. V trimming: 1 base; J trimming: 5 bases; junction bases outside the gene matches: 5. The CDR3 length is 17 residues. CDR1 and CDR2 (germline): MGHRA, YSYEKL. The CDR3 sequence is CASSQGTSGGGRETQYF. The CDR3 DNA reads as TGCGCCAGCAGCCAAGGGACTAGCGGGGGGGGGAGGGAGACCCAGTACTTC.

V is TRBV9 and J is TRBJ2-3, with 8 bases aligning to TRBD2. V shed 1 base, J shed 2 bases, and the junction held 12 bases outside the gene matches. The CDR3 is 18 amino acids. The V gene's germline CDR1 is SGDLS and CDR2 YYNGEE. The CDR3 DNA reads TGTGCCAGCAGCGTAAAGGGACTAGGAGGGGGAATCACAGATACGCAGTATTTT. Translation gives CASSVKGLGGGITDTQYF.

The rearrangement joins TRBV7-9 to TRBJ2-2; 8 positions match TRBD2. The trim removed 0 bases at V and 4 bases at J, leaving 1 base unmatched. The CDR3 spans 15 residues. Germline V gene data show CDR1 as SEHNR and CDR2 as FQNEAQ (reference sequence). CDR3 loop: CASSLAGGATGELFF. CDR3 in DNA: TGTGCCAGCAGCTTAGCCGGGGGGGCCACCGGGGAGCTGTTTTTT.

The CDR3 loop reads CASSELAGGGDTQYF. DNA of the CDR3: TGTGCCAGCAGTGAACTAGCGGGGGGAGGGGATACGCAGTATTTT. The rearrangement links TRBV2 to TRBJ2-3; the match to TRBD2 covers 11 bases. The trim removed 2 bases at V and 6 bases at J, leaving 4 bases unmatched. CDR3 size: 15 residues. Germline V lookup: CDR1 SNHLY, CDR2 FYNNEI.

The chain links TRBV6-5 to TRBJ1-2; TRBD1 is a possible D gene (6 bases). From germline, CDR1 is MNHEY and CDR2 SVGAGI. Trimming shortened V by 4 bases and J by 7 bases, and 16 bases separated the two germline ends. The CDR3 extends over 14 amino acids. As DNA, the CDR3 is TGTGCCAGCAGTTCCCAGGGGAGGGGGGGTGGCTACACCTTC. It encodes CASSSQGRGGGYTF.

The chain joins TRBV29-1 to TRBJ2-7; 9 nucleotides match TRBD1. Germline V gene sequence: CDR1 SQVTM, CDR2 ANQGSEA. Trimming removed 2 bases from V and 2 bases from J; junction bases left unmatched: 4. The CDR3 consists of 14 residues. Written as DNA, the CDR3 is TGCAGCGTTGAATCTAGGACAGGGGCCTACGAGCAGTACTTC. Amino acids: CSVESRTGAYEQYF.

This clone was counted many times. The V gene is TRBV6-1, the J gene TRBJ1-1; D remains ambiguous. Trimming shortened V by 5 bases and J by 0 bases, and 10 bases separated the two germline ends. The germline gives CDR1 MNHNS, CDR2 SASEGT. This CDR3 spans 14 amino acids. CDR3 loop: CASSSGRLNTEAFF. For the CDR3, the DNA is TGTGCCAGCAGTAGCGGACGCTTGAACACTGAAGCTTTCTTT.